This TCR beta chain appears in the sequencing data of a study of T-cell reconstitution after alpha-beta-depleted transplantation in children. Germline loops: CDR1 SQVTM, CDR2 ANQGSEA. The CDR3 has 12 residues. The V gene lost 3 bases and the J gene lost 3 bases, with 8 bases spanning the gap. TCRbeta library construction was performed incorporating unique molecular identifiers. One entry per CDR3 protein results from TCRdb running MiXCR on the PCR reads. Of around 600,000 distinct CDR3 sequences in the sample, 16% were seen once. At least ten counts were recorded for this clonotype. V usage is TRBV29-1 and J usage is TRBJ1-2; unclear D gene. Sequenced here: PBMCs from the stem cell graft donor, sampled from the stem cell graft. The TCR comes from a human donor who donated a stem cell graft to a child with acute myeloid leukemia. The CDR3 DNA reads TGCAGCGTTGAGGGCGCTCACTATGGCTACACCTTC. It yields the protein CSVEGAHYGYTF.